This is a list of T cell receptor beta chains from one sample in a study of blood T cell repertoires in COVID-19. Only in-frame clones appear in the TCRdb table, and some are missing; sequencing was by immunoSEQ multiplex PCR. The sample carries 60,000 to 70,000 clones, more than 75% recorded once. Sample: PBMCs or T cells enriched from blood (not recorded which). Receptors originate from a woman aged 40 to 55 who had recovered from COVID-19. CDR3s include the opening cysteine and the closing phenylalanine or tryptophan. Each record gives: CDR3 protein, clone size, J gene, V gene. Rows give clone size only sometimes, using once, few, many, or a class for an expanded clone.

CATSDWTSAEQFF - TRBJ2-1 TRBV24-1
CASSLAATEAFF once TRBJ1-1 TRBV12-3/TRBV12-4
CASRLNKTRVDYGYTF - TRBJ1-2 TRBV23-1
CASSQDVTGSYTF - TRBJ1-2 TRBV3-1/TRBV3-2
CASIQGRPEAFF - TRBJ1-1 TRBV2
CASSLGQRVEQYF - TRBJ2-7 TRBV5-1
CATSRSILNTGELFF few TRBJ2-2 TRBV15
CASSPGTNTEAFF - TRBJ1-1 TRBV18
CASSQRHQSYGYTF - TRBJ1-2 TRBV3-1/TRBV3-2
CASSLESIQFEQFF - TRBJ2-1 TRBV7-2
CSVDSGQGHGEQYF few TRBJ2-7 TRBV29-1
CASSPGQIYGYTF - TRBJ1-2 TRBV3-1/TRBV3-2
CSVEEGQWWIF - TRBJ1-1 TRBV29-1
CASSLQGPYYNEQFF - TRBJ2-1 TRBV27
CASSLRRQGRVGLETQYF few TRBJ2-5 TRBV11-2
CASSLTHPNTGELFF - TRBJ2-2 TRBV5-4
CASSYLLGGVDTEAFF - TRBJ1-1 TRBV6-5
CASRDRVETQYF - TRBJ2-5 TRBV12-3/TRBV12-4
CASSPGRGGELFF - TRBJ2-2 TRBV3-1/TRBV3-2
CASSRTSGHYNEQFF - TRBJ2-1 TRBV5-1
CASSEAIGRLSYEQYF - TRBJ2-7 TRBV6-1
CATSDPRQGHYGYTF - TRBJ1-2 TRBV24-1
CASSPYRGTGGTGSPLHF - TRBJ1-6 TRBV19
CASSWGSGGDNEQFF - TRBJ2-1 TRBV27
CASSVASTGGEQYF - TRBJ2-7 TRBV9
CASSETRLGGTYNEQFF - TRBJ2-1 TRBV2
CASSGSWGEQFF - TRBJ2-1 TRBV27
CASRETGAGNTIYF - TRBJ1-3 TRBV13
CASSTTDKNYGYTF - TRBJ1-2 TRBV9
CATSESLAGGPGDIQYF - TRBJ2-4 TRBV24-1